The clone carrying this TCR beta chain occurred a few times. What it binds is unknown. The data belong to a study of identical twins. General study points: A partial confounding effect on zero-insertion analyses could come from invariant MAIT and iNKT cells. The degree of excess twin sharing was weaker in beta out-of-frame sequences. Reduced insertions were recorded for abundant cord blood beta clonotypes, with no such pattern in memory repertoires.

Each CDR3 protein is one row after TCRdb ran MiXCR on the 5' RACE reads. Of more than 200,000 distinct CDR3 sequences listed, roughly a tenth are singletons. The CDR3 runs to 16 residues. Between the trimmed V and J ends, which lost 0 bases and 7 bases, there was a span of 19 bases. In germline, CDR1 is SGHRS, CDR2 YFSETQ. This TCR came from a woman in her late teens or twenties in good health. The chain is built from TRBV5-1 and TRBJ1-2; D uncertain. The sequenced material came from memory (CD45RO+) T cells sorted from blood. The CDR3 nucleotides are TGCGCCAGCAGCTTGGTGGCACAGTGGGATTCGGGTGGCTACACCTTC. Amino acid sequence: CASSLVAQWDSGGYTF. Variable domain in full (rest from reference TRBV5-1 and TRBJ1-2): KAGVTQTPRYLIKTRGQQVTLSCSPISGHRSVSWYQQTPGQGLQFLFEYFSETQRNKGNFPGRFSGRQFSNSRSEMNVSTLELGDSALYLCASSLVAQWDSGGYTFGSGTRLTVV.